Presented here are 27 T cell receptor beta chains from one specimen sequenced in a study of blood T cells in healthy people across ages. The use of a sample-barcoded 5' primer and a J-beta primer mix characterized a second PCR of about 7 to 12 cycles. TCRdb re-derived calls from the 5' RACE reads in MiXCR, one entry per CDR3 protein. The sample includes more than 500,000 distinct CDR3 sequences, about a quarter of them seen just once. The same data also went into a second study, on T cells of mothers and their children.

The sequencing input was blood. These TCRs come from a boy younger than 10 in good health.

This clonotype was seen a handful of times. The chain is built from TRBV7-2 and TRBJ2-7, with 9 bases lining up with TRBD1. CDR1 is SGHTA, CDR2 FQGNSA, per germline. The CDR3 contains 14 residues. Trimming took 6 bases from V and 6 from J; bases not matched to a gene: 9. CDR3 DNA: TGTGCCAGCAGTCCCGGGACAGGGTTTCGCGAGCAGTACTTC. Translation: CASSPGTGFREQYF.

This rearrangement joins TRBV10-3 to TRBJ1-5; tentatively, D is TRBD1 (5 bases). The germline V gene has CDR1 ENHRY and CDR2 SYGVKD. With 10 bases removed from V and 2 bases from J, the gap between germline ends came to 15 bases. The CDR3 is 14 amino acids. CDR3 sequence: CATRGDEGNQPQHF. In nucleotides, the CDR3 is TGTGCCACCCGGGGGGACGAAGGCAATCAGCCCCAGCATTTT.

This clonotype was observed a few times. The chain has TRBV10-3 and TRBJ2-1; D is uncertain. Germline V gives CDR1 ENHRY, CDR2 SYGVKD. The CDR3 length is 13 residues. Between the trimmed V and J ends, which lost 0 bases and 8 bases, there was a span of 8 bases. CDR3: CAISESGWDEQFF. The CDR3 DNA is TGTGCCATCAGTGAGTCGGGGTGGGATGAGCAGTTCTTC.

This clonotype has just a few counts. The chain couples TRBV3-1 to TRBJ1-1; TRBD1 might be the D (5 bases). V was cut by 9 bases and J by 5 bases, with 13 bases left in between. CDR3 length: 12 amino acids. Germline lookup yields CDR1 LGHDT and CDR2 YNNKEL (reference sequence). CDR3 residues: CASTQGGTEAFF. The CDR3 DNA reads as TGTGCCAGTACCCAGGGAGGGACTGAAGCTTTCTTT.

This clonotype was seen more than once but under ten times. This sequence joins TRBV5-1 and TRBJ2-2; D is ambiguous. The CDR3 loop spans 15 amino acids. The germline V gene encodes CDR1 SGHRS and CDR2 YFSETQ. V was cut by 4 bases and J by 1 base, with 11 bases left in between. This CDR3 is CASSPNLGNTGELFF. The CDR3 nucleotides read TGCGCCAGCAGCCCCAATTTAGGGAACACCGGGGAGCTGTTTTTT.

The rearrangement uses TRBV6-5 and TRBJ2-6; tentatively, D is TRBD1 (5 bases). Germline lookup yields CDR1 MNHEY and CDR2 SVGAGI. This CDR3 has 17 residues. V lost 5 bases and J lost 0, with 14 bases in between. CDR3: CASSHLGASSGANVLTF. The CDR3 bases are TGTGCCAGCAGTCACCTTGGGGCAAGCTCTGGGGCCAACGTCCTGACTTTC.

The chain combines TRBV6-1 with TRBJ1-5; no reliable D call. V was cut by 3 bases and J by 6 bases, with 9 bases left in between. The CDR3 sequence is 13 residues long. The V gene's germline CDR1 is MNHNS and CDR2 SASEGT. The CDR3 DNA is TGTGCCAGCAGTGATGTACCGGGTCAGCCCCAGCATTTT. It is translated as CASSDVPGQPQHF.

This clonotype has just a few counts. The CDR3 DNA sequence: TGTGCCAGCACAGGGTCGGGGAGCACTGAAGCTTTCTTT. Its protein product is CASTGSGSTEAFF. The V and J genes are TRBV24-1 and TRBJ1-1; weak D call: TRBD1 (6 bases). The germline gives CDR1 KGHDR, CDR2 SFDVKD. Trimming pared 11 bases from V and 4 bases from J, leaving 16 bases between. The CDR3 runs to 13 residues.

This clonotype has more than one count but fewer than ten. The chain couples TRBV7-9 to TRBJ2-5, with a weak D call TRBD1 (6 bases). The J call may be faulty, since TRBJ2-1 better matches the DNA end. Per the germline V gene, CDR1 is SEHNR and CDR2 is FQNEAQ (reference sequence). This CDR3 has 13 residues. The CDR3 region has the DNA TGTGCCAGCAGGTTACTGACAGGCGGCGAGCAGTTCTTC. Amino acid sequence: CASRLLTGGEQFF.

This clonotype was counted a few times. The V call is TRBV28, the J call TRBJ1-2, with 8 positions matching TRBD1. This CDR3 region has 14 residues. The V segment lost 2 bases and the J segment 5 bases; nucleotides outside the gene matches: 4. From germline, CDR1 is MDHEN and CDR2 SYDVKM. The CDR3 sequence: CASSLPTGVYGYTF. CDR3 DNA: TGTGCCAGCAGTTTACCGACAGGGGTTTATGGCTACACCTTC.

This clonotype was detected a few times. V and J are TRBV12-3 or TRBV12-4 and TRBJ1-2, with D perhaps TRBD1 (5 bases). Trimming cost V 5 bases and J 4 bases, with 8 bases left between them. This CDR3 has 12 amino acids. The CDR3 sequence: CASSGGVYGYTF. DNA for the CDR3: TGTGCCAGCAGTGGGGGGGTCTATGGCTACACCTTC.

This clonotype was seen more than once but under ten times. The rearrangement links TRBV20-1 to TRBJ1-5, with 7 bases matching TRBD1. The J segment lost 0 bases and the V segment lost 6 bases, leaving 8 bases of the junction unmatched. CDR3 length: 15 residues. The germline V gene has CDR1 DFQATT and CDR2 SNEGSKA (reference sequence). CDR3 nucleotides: TGCAGTGCGGTTTTACAGGGGCATAGCAATCAGCCCCAGCATTTT. It yields the protein CSAVLQGHSNQPQHF.

This clonotype appeared a few times. The chain employs TRBV6-1 and TRBJ2-2; D may be TRBD2 (5 bases). V was shortened by 5 bases and J by 5 bases, with 9 bases between the two germline ends. Germline V gene lookup returns CDR1 MNHNS and CDR2 SASEGT. This CDR3 has 13 amino acids. CDR3 sequence reads: CASSRLTTGELFF. The CDR3 DNA follows: TGTGCCAGCAGTCGACTAACAACCGGGGAGCTGTTTTTT.

V gene TRBV19 combines with J gene TRBJ2-7; D might be TRBD2 (6 bases). In germline, CDR1 is LNHDA, CDR2 SQIVND (reference sequence). Trimming cost V 3 bases and J 0 bases, with 12 bases left between them. This CDR3 comprises 15 residues. CDR3 residues: CASSMGRPPSYEQYF. CDR3 DNA: TGTGCCAGTAGTATGGGGAGGCCACCCTCCTACGAGCAGTACTTC.

This rearrangement joins TRBV3-1 to TRBJ2-5; no firm D call. The better agreement between TRBJ2-7 and the DNA end casts doubt on the J call. From germline, CDR1 is LGHDT and CDR2 YNNKEL (reference sequence). This CDR3 region has 11 residues. CDR3 in amino acids: CASSQDAEQYF. The CDR3 coding sequence is TGTGCCAGCAGCCAAGATGCCGAGCAGTACTTC.

The genes are TRBV6-5 and TRBJ2-3; no firm D call. The germline V and J ends were trimmed by 6 bases and 4 bases, with 14 bases remaining between them. The CDR3 length is 14 residues. Germline assignment: CDR1 MNHEY and CDR2 SVGAGI. The DNA of the CDR3 is TGTGCCAGCAGCTTGCCAGATGCATCAGATACGCAGTATTTT. Translating gives CASSLPDASDTQYF.

A few counts support this clonotype. In nucleotides, the CDR3 is TGTGCCAGCTCACCAAGTTTCGGCGGGAATGAGCAGTTCTTC. It translates to CASSPSFGGNEQFF. This chain links TRBV18 with TRBJ2-1, with a possible D match to TRBD2 (5 bases). Trimming pared 2 bases from V and 7 bases from J, leaving 12 bases between. The CDR3 length is 14 residues. Germline V gives CDR1 KGHSH, CDR2 LQKENI.

This chain uses TRBV4-1 with TRBJ2-2, with 7 positions matching TRBD2. The CDR3 is made up of 19 amino acids. Germline values: CDR1 MGHRA, CDR2 YSYEKL. With V trimmed by 5 bases and J by 1 base, 16 bases remained unmatched. The CDR3 DNA sequence: TGCGCCAGCAGCATACGCTGGGCTAGCGGAGGGGTGAACACCGGGGAGCTGTTTTTT. This sequence encodes CASSIRWASGGVNTGELFF.

This clonotype was observed a handful of times. The chain carries TRBV24-1 and TRBJ2-5; 8 nucleotides line up with TRBD2. Germline loops: CDR1 KGHDR, CDR2 SFDVKD. CDR3 length: 14 amino acids. V lost 5 bases to trimming and J lost 5 bases; unmatched junction nucleotides: 6. In DNA form, the CDR3 reads TGTGCCACCAGTGCACGGGAGGGCCGGGAGACCCAGTACTTC. As protein: CATSAREGRETQYF.

The chain joins TRBV12-3 or TRBV12-4 to TRBJ1-6; D gene unclear. V was shortened by 5 bases and J by 0 bases, with 17 bases between the two germline ends. This CDR3 is built from 18 residues. The CDR3 DNA sequence: TGTGCCAGCAGTAAGGGAGAGCGGACGAGCTCCTATAATTCACCCCTCCACTTT. Translating it yields CASSKGERTSSYNSPLHF.

The chain carries TRBV6-5 and TRBJ2-2; tentative D call: TRBD1 (5 bases). The CDR3 is made up of 14 amino acids. Per germline, CDR1 MNHEY and CDR2 SVGAGI. Trimming left V 4 bases short and J 8 bases short, with 14 bases between. As DNA, the CDR3 is TGTGCCAGCAGTTTCAGGGATACGAGGGGGGAGCTGTTTTTT. Amino acid sequence: CASSFRDTRGELFF.

Comment on this clonotype: Relative to the germline gene, one junction end is altered; a read error may explain this. This rearrangement joins TRBV7-9 to TRBJ1-1; D call uncertain. The CDR3 sequence is 14 residues long. Germline assignment: CDR1 SEHNR and CDR2 FQNEAQ (reference sequence). The CDR3 DNA reads TGTACCAGCAGCCGCCCCGTGGGGAACACTGAAGCTTTCTTT. This sequence encodes CTSSRPVGNTEAFF.

The chain combines TRBV25-1 with TRBJ1-2, with 9 positions matching TRBD1. Trimming took 4 bases from V and 4 from J; bases not matched to a gene: 10. CDR1 is MGHDK, CDR2 SYGVNS, per germline. The CDR3 is 16 residues long. This CDR3 is CASSGAGATGGYGYTF. CDR3 nucleotides: TGTGCCAGCAGTGGGGCCGGCGCGACAGGGGGCTATGGCTACACCTTC.

CDR3 nucleotides: TGTGCTAGTGGTTTGGTGACTAGCGGAACTAGCACAGATACGCAGTATTTT. This codes for CASGLVTSGTSTDTQYF. J is TRBJ2-3 and V is TRBV12-5; 9 positions agree with TRBD2. V lost 0 bases to trimming and J lost 0 bases; unmatched junction nucleotides: 4. Germline V gene sequence: CDR1 LGHNT, CDR2 FRNRAP. There are 17 residues in the CDR3. Full variable domain (rest looked up from reference TRBV12-5 and TRBJ2-3): DARVTQTPRHKVTEMGQEVTMRCQPILGHNTVFWYRQTMMQGLELLAYFRNRAPLDDSGMPKDRFSAEMPDATLATLKIQPSEPRDSAVYFCASGLVTSGTSTDTQYFGPGTRLTVL.

This clonotype appeared a few times. The chain couples TRBV19 to TRBJ2-1; 8 nucleotides match TRBD2. The CDR3 loop spans 14 amino acids. V shed 3 bases and J 5 bases; nucleotides not matched to a gene: 3. Germline lookup yields CDR1 LNHDA and CDR2 SQIVND (reference sequence). The CDR3 is CASSMGLENNEQFF. In DNA, the CDR3 is TGTGCCAGTAGTATGGGACTAGAGAACAATGAGCAGTTCTTC.

This clonotype has a handful of counts. The rearrangement uses TRBV7-9 and TRBJ2-6; D is unresolved. The CDR3 has 12 amino acids. Per the germline V gene, CDR1 is SEHNR and CDR2 is FQNEAQ (reference sequence). The germline V and J ends were trimmed by 6 bases and 13 bases, with 13 bases remaining between them. The CDR3 here is CASSPPFGVLTF. CDR3 nucleotide sequence: TGTGCCAGCAGTCCCCCGTTCGGAGTCCTGACTTTC.

The V gene is TRBV6-5, the J gene TRBJ2-7; TRBD2 matches 8 bases. The V gene end was trimmed by 5 bases and the J gene end by 7 bases; junction bases not matched to a gene: 10. CDR1 MNHEY and CDR2 SVGAGI come from the germline V gene. The CDR3 has 14 amino acids. In DNA, the CDR3 is TGTGCCAGCAGTCGCGGGACTAGGGGCTGGGAGCAGTACTTC. Its translation: CASSRGTRGWEQYF.